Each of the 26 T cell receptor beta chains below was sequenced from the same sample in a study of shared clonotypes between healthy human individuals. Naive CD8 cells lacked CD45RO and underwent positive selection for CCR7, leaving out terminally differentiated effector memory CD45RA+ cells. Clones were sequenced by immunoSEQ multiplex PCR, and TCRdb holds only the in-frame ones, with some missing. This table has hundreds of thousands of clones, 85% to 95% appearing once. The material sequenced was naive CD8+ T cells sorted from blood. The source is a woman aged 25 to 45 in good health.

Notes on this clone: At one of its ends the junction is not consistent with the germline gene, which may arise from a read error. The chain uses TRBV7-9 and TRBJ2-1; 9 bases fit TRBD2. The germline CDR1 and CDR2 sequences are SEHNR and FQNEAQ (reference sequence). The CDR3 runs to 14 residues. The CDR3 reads CASSLGPAGGYPLF. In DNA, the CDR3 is TGTGCCAGCAGCTTAGGGCCGGCGGGAGGGTACCCTCTCTTC.

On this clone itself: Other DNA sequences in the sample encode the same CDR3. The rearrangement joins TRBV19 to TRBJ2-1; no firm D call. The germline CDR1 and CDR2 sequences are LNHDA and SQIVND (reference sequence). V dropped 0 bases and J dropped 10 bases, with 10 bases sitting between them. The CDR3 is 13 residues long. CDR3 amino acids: CASSIDLEREQFF. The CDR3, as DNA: TGTGCCAGTAGTATAGATCTGGAACGCGAGCAGTTCTTC.

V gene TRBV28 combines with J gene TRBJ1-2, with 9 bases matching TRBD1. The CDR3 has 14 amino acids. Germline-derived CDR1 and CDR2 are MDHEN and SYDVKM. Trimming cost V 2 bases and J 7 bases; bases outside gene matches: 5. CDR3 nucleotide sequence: TGTGCCAGCAGTTTAGACAGGGGGTACGGTGGCTACACCTTC. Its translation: CASSLDRGYGGYTF.

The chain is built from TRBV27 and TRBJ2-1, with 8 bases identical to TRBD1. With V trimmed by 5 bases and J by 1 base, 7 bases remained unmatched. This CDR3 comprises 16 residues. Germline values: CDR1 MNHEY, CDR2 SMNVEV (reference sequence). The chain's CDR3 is CASSASTGESYNEQFF. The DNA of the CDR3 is TGTGCCAGCAGTGCATCGACAGGGGAGTCCTACAATGAGCAGTTCTTC.

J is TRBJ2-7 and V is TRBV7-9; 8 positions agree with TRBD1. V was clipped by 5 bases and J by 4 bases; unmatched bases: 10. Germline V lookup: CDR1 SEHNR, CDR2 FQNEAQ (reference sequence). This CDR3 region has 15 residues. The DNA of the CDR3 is TGTGCCAGCAGCGACCAGGGGGCACCTTGGTACGAGCAGTACTTC. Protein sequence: CASSDQGAPWYEQYF.

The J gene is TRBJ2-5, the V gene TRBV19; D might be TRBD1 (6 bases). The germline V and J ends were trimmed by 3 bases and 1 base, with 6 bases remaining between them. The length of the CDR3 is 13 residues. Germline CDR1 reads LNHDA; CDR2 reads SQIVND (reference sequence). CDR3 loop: CASSMDSQETQYF. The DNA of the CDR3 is TGTGCCAGTAGTATGGACAGCCAAGAGACCCAGTACTTC.

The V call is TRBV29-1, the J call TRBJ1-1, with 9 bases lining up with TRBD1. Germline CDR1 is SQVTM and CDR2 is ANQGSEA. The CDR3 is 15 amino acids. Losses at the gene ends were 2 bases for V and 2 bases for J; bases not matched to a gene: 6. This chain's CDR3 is CSVEPDRGINTEAFF. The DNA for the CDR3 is TGCAGCGTTGAACCCGACAGGGGGATAAACACTGAAGCTTTCTTT. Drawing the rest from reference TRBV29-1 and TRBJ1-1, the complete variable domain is SAVISQKPSRDICQRGTSLTIQCQVDSQVTMMFWYRQQPGQSLTLIATANQGSEATYESGFVIDKFPISRPNLTFSTLTVSNMSPEDSSIYLCSVEPDRGINTEAFFGQGTRLTVV.

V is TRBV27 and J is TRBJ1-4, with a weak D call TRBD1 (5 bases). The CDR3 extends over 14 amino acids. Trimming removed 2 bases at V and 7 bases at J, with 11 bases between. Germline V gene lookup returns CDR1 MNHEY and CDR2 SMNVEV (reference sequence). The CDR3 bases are TGTGCCAGCAGTTTAAGGCAGGGTGGTGAAAAACTGTTTTTT. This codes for CASSLRQGGEKLFF.

DNA of the CDR3: TGTGCCAGCAGCTCGTTTACCTGGGCTGAAGCTTTCTTT. Protein sequence: CASSSFTWAEAFF. The chain couples TRBV13 to TRBJ1-1; D is ambiguous. V was trimmed by 4 bases and J by 6 bases, leaving 12 bases between them. This CDR3 is 13 amino acids long. CDR1 PRHDT and CDR2 FYEKMQ come from the germline V gene (reference sequence). The full variable domain, rest sourced from reference TRBV13 and TRBJ1-1, is AAGVIQSPRHLIKEKRETATLKCYPIPRHDTVYWYQQGPGQDPQFLISFYEKMQSDKGSIPDRFSAQQFSDYHSELNMSSLELGDSALYFCASSSFTWAEAFFGQGTRLTVV.

The DNA for the CDR3 is TGTGCCAGCAGTTTAGCGTTCGGGGGGTCTAGCGAATACAATGAGCAGTTCTTC. This codes for CASSLAFGGSSEYNEQFF. The chain has TRBV28 and TRBJ2-1; 7 bases align to TRBD2. The CDR3 has 18 amino acids. Trimming cost V 2 bases and J 4 bases; bases outside gene matches: 14. CDR1 and CDR2 (germline): MDHEN, SYDVKM.

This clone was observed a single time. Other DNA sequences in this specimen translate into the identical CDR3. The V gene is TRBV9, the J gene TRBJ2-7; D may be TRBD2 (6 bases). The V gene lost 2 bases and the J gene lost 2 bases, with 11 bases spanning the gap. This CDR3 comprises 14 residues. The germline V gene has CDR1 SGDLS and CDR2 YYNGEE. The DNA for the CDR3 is TGTGCCAGCAGCGTCGCCCCGGGGGCCTACGAGCAGTACTTC. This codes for CASSVAPGAYEQYF.

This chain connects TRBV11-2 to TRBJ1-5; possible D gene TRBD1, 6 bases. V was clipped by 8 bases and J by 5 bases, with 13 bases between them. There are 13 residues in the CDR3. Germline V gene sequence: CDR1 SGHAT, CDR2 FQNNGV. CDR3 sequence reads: CASGMDRHQPQHF. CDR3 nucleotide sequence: TGTGCCAGCGGGATGGACAGACATCAGCCCCAGCATTTT.

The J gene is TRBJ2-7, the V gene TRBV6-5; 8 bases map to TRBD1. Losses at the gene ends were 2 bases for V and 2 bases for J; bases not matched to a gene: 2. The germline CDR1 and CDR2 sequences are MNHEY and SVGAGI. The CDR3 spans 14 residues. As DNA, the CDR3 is TGTGCCAGCAGTTACGACAGGGGAGCCTACGAGCAGTACTTC. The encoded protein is CASSYDRGAYEQYF.

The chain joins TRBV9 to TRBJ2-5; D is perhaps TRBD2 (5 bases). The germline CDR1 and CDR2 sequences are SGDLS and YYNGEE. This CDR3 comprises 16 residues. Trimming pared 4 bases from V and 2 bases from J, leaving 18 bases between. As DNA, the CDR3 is TGTGCCAGCAGCCCTGACTATTCAAGGCCTCAAGAGACCCAGTACTTC. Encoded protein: CASSPDYSRPQETQYF.

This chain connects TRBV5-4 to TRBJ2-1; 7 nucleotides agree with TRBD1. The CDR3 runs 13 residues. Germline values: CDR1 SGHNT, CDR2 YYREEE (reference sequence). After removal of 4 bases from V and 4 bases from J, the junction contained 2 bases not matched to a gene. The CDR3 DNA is TGTGCCAGCAGCGGGGGACAGTACAATGAGCAGTTCTTC. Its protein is CASSGGQYNEQFF.

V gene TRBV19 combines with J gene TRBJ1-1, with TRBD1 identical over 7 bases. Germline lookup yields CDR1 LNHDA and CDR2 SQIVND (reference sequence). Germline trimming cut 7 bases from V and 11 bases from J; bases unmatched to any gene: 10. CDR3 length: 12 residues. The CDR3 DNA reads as TGTGCCAGTACTAAGACAGGGAACTTGGCTTTCTTT. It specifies CASTKTGNLAFF.

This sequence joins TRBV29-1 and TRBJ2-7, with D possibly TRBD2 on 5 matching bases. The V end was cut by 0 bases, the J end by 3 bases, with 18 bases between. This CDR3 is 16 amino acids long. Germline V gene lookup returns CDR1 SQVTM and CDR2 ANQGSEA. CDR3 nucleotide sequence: TGCAGCGTTGAAGATATTGGCTCAGGAGGTCACTACGAGCAGTACTTC. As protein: CSVEDIGSGGHYEQYF.

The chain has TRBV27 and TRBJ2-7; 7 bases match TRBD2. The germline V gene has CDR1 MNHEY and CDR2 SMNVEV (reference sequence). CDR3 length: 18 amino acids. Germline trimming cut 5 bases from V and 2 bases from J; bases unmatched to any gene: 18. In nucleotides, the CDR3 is TGTGCCAGCAGTCCCCTAGGACTAGGGACCGGTGGCACCTACGAGCAGTACTTC. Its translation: CASSPLGLGTGGTYEQYF.

The CDR3 reads CASSFQKTGTDKETQYF. Here the CDR3 DNA reads TGTGCCAGCAGTTTTCAAAAAACCGGGACAGATAAAGAGACCCAGTACTTC. The gene calls are TRBV27 and TRBJ2-5, with 7 nucleotides matching TRBD1. This CDR3 has 17 residues. The junction had 13 bases not matched to a gene; V was cut back by 3 bases and J by 3 bases. Germline V gives CDR1 MNHEY, CDR2 SMNVEV (reference sequence).

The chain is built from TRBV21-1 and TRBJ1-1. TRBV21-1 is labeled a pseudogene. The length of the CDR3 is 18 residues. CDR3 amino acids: CASSKAPLSTTMNTEAFF. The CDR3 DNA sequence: TGTGCCAGCAGCAAAGCCCCTCTCTCGACAACTATGAACACTGAAGCTTTCTTT.

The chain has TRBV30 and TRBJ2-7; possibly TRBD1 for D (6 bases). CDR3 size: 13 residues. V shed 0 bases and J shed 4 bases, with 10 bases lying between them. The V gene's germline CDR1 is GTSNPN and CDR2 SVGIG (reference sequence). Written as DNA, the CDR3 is TGTGCCTGGAGTGTGAAAGGGACATACGAGCAGTACTTC. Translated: CAWSVKGTYEQYF.

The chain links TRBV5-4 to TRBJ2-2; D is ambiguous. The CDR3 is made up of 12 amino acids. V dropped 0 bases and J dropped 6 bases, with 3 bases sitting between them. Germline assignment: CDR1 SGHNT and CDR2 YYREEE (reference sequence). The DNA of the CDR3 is TGTGCCAGCAGCTTGGCATCCGGGGAGCTGTTTTTT. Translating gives CASSLASGELFF.

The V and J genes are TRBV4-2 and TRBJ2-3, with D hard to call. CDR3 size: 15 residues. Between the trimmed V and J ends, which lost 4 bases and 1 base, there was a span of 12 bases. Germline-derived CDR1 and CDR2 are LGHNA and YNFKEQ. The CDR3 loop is CASSPEELGTDTQYF. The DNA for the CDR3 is TGTGCCAGCAGCCCCGAGGAGCTTGGCACAGATACGCAGTATTTT.

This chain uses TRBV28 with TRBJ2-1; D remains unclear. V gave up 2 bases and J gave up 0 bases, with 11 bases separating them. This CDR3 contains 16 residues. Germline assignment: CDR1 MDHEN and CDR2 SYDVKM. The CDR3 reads CASSLRTSFSYNEQFF. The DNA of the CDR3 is TGTGCCAGCAGTTTACGGACCAGTTTCTCCTACAATGAGCAGTTCTTC.

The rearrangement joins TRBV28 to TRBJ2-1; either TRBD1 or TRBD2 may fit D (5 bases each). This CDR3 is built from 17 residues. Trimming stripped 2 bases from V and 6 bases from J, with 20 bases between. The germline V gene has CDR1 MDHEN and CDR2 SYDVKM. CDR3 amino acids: CASSLSELGELSNEQFF. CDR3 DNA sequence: TGTGCCAGCAGTTTAAGTGAACTAGGGGAACTCTCCAATGAGCAGTTCTTC. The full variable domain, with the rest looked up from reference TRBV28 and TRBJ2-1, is DVKVTQSSRYLVKRTGEKVFLECVQDMDHENMFWYRQDPGLGLRLIYFSYDVKMKEKGDIPEGYSVSREKKERFSLILESASTNQTSMYLCASSLSELGELSNEQFFGPGTRLTVL.

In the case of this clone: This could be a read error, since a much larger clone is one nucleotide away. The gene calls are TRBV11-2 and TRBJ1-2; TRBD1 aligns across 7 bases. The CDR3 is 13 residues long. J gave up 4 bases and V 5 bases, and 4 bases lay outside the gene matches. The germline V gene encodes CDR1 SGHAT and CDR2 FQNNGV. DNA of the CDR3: TGTGCCAGCAGCCCCGGGACAGTCTATGGCTACACCTTC. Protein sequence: CASSPGTVYGYTF.